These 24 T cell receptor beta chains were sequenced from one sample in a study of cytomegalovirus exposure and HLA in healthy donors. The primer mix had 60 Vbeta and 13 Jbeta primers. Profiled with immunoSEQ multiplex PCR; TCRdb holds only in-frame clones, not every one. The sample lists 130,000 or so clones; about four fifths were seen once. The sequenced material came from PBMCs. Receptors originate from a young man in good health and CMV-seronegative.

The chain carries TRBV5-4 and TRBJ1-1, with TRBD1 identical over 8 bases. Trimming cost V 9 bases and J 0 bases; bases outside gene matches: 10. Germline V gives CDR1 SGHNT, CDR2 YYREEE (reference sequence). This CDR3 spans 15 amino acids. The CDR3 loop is CATGQGAFMNTEAFF. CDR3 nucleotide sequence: TGTGCCACCGGACAGGGAGCCTTCATGAACACTGAAGCTTTCTTT.

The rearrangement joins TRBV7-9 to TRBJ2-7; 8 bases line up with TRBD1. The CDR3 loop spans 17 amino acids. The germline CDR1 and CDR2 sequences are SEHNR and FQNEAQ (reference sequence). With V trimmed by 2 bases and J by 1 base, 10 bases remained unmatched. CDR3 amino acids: CASSLPRTGPSSYEQYF. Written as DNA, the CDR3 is TGTGCCAGCAGCTTACCTAGGACAGGGCCGTCATCCTACGAGCAGTACTTC. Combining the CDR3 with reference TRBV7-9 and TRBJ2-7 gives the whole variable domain DTGVSQNPRHKITKRGQNVTFRCDPISEHNRLYWYRQTLGQGPEFLTYFQNEAQLEKSRLLSDRFSAERPKGSFSTLEIQRTEQGDSAMYLCASSLPRTGPSSYEQYFGPGTRLTVT.

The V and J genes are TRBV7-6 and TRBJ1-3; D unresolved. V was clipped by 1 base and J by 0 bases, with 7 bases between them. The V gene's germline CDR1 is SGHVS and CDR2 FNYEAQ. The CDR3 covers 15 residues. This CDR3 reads CASSLGSFSGNTIYF. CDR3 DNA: TGTGCCAGCAGCTTAGGTAGTTTCTCTGGAAACACCATATATTTT.

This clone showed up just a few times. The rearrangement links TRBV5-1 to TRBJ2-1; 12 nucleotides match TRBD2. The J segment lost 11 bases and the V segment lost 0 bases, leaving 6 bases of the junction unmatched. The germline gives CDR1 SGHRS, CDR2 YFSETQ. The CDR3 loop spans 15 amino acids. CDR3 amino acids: CASSLGASGGVKQFF. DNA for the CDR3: TGCGCCAGCAGCTTGGGGGCTAGCGGGGGGGTTAAGCAGTTCTTC.

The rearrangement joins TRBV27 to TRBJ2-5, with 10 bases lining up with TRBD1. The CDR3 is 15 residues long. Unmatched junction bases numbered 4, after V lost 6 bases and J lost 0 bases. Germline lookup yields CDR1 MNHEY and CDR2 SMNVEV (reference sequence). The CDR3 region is CASSPGQGYQETQYF. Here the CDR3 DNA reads TGTGCCAGCAGCCCGGGACAGGGGTACCAAGAGACCCAGTACTTC.

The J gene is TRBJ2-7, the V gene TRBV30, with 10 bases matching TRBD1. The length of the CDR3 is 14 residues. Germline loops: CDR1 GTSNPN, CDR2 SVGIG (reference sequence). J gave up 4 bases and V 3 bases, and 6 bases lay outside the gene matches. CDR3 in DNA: TGTGCCTGGAGGGAGACAGGGGGCACTTACGAGCAGTACTTC. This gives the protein CAWRETGGTYEQYF. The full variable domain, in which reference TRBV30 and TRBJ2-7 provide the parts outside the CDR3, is SQTIHQWPATLVQPVGSPLSLECTVEGTSNPNLYWYRQAAGRGLQLLFYSVGIGQISSEVPQNLSASRPQDRQFILSSKKLLLSDSGFYLCAWRETGGTYEQYFGPGTRLTVT.

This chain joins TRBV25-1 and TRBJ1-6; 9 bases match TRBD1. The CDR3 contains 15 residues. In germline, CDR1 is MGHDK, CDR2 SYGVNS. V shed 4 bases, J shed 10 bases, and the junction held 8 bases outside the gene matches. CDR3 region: CASSGTGEGSSPLHF. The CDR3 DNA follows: TGTGCCAGCAGTGGGACAGGGGAGGGTTCGTCACCCCTCCACTTT.

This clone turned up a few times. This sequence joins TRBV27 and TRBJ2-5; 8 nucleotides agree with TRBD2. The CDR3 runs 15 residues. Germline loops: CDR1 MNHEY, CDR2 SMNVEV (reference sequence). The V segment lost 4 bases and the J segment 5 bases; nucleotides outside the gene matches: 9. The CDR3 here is CASSSTRGGSETQYF. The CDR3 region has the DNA TGTGCCAGCAGTTCAACCCGGGGGGGATCGGAGACCCAGTACTTC.

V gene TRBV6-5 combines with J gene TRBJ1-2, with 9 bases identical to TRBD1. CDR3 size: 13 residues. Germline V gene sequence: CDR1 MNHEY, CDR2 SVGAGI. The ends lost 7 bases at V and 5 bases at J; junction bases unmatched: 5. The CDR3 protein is CASNSQGAYGYTF. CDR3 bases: TGTGCCAGCAATTCACAGGGGGCTTATGGCTACACCTTC.

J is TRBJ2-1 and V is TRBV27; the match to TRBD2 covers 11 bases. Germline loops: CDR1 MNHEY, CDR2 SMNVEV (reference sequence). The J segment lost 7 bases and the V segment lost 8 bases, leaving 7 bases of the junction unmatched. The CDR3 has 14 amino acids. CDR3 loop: CASWELAGVNEQFF. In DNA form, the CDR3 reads TGTGCCAGCTGGGAACTAGCGGGAGTAAATGAGCAGTTCTTC.

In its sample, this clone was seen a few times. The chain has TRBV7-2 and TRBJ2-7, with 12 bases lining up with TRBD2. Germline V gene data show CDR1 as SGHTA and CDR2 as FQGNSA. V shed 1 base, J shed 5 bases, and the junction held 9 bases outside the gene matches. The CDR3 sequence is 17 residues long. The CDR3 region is CASSLVRLAGGPHEQYF. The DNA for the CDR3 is TGTGCCAGCAGCTTAGTTAGGCTAGCGGGAGGGCCCCACGAGCAGTACTTC.

CDR3 coding DNA: TGTGCCATCAGTGAGGGACTAGCGGGGGTCCTGGAGCAGTACTTC. Translating it yields CAISEGLAGVLEQYF. The chain links TRBV10-3 to TRBJ2-7; TRBD2 matches at 13 bases. Germline V gives CDR1 ENHRY, CDR2 SYGVKD. The CDR3 sequence is 15 residues long. V shed 2 bases, J shed 7 bases, and the junction held 5 bases outside the gene matches.

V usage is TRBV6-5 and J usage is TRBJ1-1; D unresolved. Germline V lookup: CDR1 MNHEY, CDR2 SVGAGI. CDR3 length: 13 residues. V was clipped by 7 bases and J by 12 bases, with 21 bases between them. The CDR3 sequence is CASIPLWGGKTFF. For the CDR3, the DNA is TGTGCCAGCATCCCACTCTGGGGAGGGAAAACTTTCTTT.

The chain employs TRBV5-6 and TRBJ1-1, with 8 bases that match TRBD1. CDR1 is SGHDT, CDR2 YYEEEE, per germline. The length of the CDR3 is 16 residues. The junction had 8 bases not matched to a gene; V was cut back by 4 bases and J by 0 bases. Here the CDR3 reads CASSRRQGKVNTEAFF. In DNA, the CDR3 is TGTGCCAGCAGCCGTAGACAGGGGAAGGTGAACACTGAAGCTTTCTTT.

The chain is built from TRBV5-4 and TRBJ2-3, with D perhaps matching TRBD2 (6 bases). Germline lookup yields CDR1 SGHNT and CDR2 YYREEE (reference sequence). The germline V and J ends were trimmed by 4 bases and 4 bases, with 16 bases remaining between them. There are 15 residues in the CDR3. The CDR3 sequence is CASSNRDGGADTQYF. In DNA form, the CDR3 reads TGTGCCAGCAGCAACCGGGACGGCGGGGCAGATACGCAGTATTTT.

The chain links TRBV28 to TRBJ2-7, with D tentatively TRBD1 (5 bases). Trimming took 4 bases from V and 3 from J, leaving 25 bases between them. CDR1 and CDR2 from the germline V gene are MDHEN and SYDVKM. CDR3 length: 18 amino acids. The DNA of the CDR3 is TGTGCCAGCAGTTCACGTCTAGAGAGACAAACTACAGGCTACGAGCAGTACTTC. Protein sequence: CASSSRLERQTTGYEQYF.

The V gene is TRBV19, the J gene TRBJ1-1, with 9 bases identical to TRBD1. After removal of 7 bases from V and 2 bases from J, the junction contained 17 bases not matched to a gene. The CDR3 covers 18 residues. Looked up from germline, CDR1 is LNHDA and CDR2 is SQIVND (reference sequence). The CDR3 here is CASTINRGQRGRNTEAFF. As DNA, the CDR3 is TGTGCCAGTACCATTAACAGGGGGCAAAGGGGAAGAAACACTGAAGCTTTCTTT.

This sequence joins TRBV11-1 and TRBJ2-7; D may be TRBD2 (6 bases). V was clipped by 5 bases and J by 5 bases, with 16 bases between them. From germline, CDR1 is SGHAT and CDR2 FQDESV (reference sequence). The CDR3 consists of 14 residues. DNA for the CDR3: TGTGCCAGCAGCATGGTGGGGAGGTTGGACGAGCAGTACTTC. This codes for CASSMVGRLDEQYF. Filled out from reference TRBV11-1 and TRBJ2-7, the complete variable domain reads EAEVAQSPRYKITEKSQAVAFWCDPISGHATLYWYRQILGQGPELLVQFQDESVVDDSQLPKDRFSAERLKGVDSTLKIQPAELGDSAMYLCASSMVGRLDEQYFGPGTRLTVT.

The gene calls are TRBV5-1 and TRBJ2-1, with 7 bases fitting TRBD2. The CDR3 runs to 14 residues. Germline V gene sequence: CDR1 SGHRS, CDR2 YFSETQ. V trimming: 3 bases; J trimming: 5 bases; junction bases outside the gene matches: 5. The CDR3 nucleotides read TGCGCCAGCAGCTCCGAGGGAGGGAACAATGAGCAGTTCTTC. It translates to CASSSEGGNNEQFF.

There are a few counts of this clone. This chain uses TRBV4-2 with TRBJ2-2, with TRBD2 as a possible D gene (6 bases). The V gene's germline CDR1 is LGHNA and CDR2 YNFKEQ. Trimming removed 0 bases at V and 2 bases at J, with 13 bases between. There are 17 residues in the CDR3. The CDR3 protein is CASSQDLPGANTGELFF. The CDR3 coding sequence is TGTGCCAGCAGCCAAGATCTACCGGGAGCAAACACCGGGGAGCTGTTTTTT.

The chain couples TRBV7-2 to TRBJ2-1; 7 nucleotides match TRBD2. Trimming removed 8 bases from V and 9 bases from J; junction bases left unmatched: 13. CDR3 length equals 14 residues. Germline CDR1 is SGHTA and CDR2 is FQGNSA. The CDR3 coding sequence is TGTGCCAGCGGGGGGGGTGTGGGGTACGCTGAGCAGTTCTTC. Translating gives CASGGGVGYAEQFF.

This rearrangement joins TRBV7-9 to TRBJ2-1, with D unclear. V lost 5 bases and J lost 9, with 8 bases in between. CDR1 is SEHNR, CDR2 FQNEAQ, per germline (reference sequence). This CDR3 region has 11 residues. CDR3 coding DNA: TGTGCCAGCAGCCCGACACTTGAGCAGTTCTTC. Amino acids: CASSPTLEQFF.

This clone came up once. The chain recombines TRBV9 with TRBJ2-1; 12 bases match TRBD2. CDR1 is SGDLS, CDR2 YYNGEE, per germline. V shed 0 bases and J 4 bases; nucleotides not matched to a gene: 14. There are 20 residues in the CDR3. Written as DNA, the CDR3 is TGTGCCAGCAGCGTAGCAGAACGGCTAGCGGGAGGGCCGGGATACAATGAGCAGTTCTTC. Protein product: CASSVAERLAGGPGYNEQFF.

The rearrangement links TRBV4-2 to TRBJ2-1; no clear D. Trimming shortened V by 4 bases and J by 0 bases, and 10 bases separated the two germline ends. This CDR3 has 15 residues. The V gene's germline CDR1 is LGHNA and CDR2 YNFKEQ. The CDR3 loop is CASSPATSSYNEQFF. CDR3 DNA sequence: TGTGCCAGCAGCCCAGCGACGAGCTCCTACAATGAGCAGTTCTTC.